The clone carrying this T cell receptor (beta chain) was detected only a few times. These data are taken from a study of shared clonotypes between healthy human individuals. The protocol was immunoSEQ multiplex PCR, while the TCRdb copy is restricted to in-frame clones and leaves out a portion. The sample has about 1.1 million clones, approximately 80% seen once; the top ten hold 0.89%. This TCR was sampled from a man between 18 and 29 years old in good health. Some clones in this sample may be carry-over from other donors' samples. The specimen was memory CD4+ T cells from PBMCs. Subset reported: CD45RA-negative fraction.

CDR3: CSVYLDGSSYNEQFF. In DNA, the CDR3 is TGCAGCGTGTACCTGGACGGCAGCTCCTACAATGAGCAGTTCTTC. V is TRBV29-1 and J is TRBJ2-1; D unclear. The CDR3 length is 15 residues. Trimming removed 6 bases at V and 0 bases at J, with 15 bases between. CDR1 is SQVTM, CDR2 ANQGSEA, per germline.